This T cell receptor beta chain was captured in a study of blood T cell repertoires in COVID-19. Turning to the study itself: Whether acute or convalescent, the COVID-19 samples came from the United States, Italy and Spain. T cells, B-cell-depleted T cells, or PBMCs supplied cDNA or gDNA.

In the original analysis: Researchers report that nucleated cell counts were estimated from reference gene primer amplification. The method was immunoSEQ multiplex PCR; TCRdb's version includes in-frame clones alone and lacks a portion of them. V and J calls and clone size are those listed in that table; D and trimming were worked out from the DNA. The table lists 70,000 to 95,000 clones, 85% to 95% of them singletons, with approximately 6% in the top ten. V gave up 3 bases and J gave up 5 bases, with 18 bases separating them. CDR1 is SNHLY, CDR2 FYNNEI, per germline. The CDR3 totals 16 residues. The genes are TRBV2 and TRBJ2-3; maybe TRBD1 (6 bases). Sequencing was performed on peripheral blood. The sequence was collected from a woman aged 55-69 years with active COVID-19. CDR3 loop: CASSEGATGIEDTQYF. Here the CDR3 DNA reads TGTGCCAGCAGTGAGGGGGCCACAGGGATTGAAGATACGCAGTATTTT.